The source of this TCR beta chain is a study of control samples from healthy donors and cancer patients. Here immunoSEQ multiplex PCR was the method, and the copy in TCRdb shows in-frame clones only, minus some. The sample yields more than 95,000 clones, approximately 92% seen once. Germline CDR1 reads SGHKS; CDR2 reads YYEKEE (reference sequence). The V end lost 0 bases, the J end lost 9 bases, and 13 bases lay between the germline ends. CDR3 length: 14 amino acids. The rearrangement links TRBV5-5 to TRBJ1-5; perhaps TRBD1 as D (5 bases). The receptor's source is a woman aged 45-59 years with colorectal cancer. The sample taken for sequencing was PBMCs. CDR3 bases: TGTGCCAGCAGCTTGGCCACGGGGGAGTCGCCCCAGCATTTT. The encoded protein is CASSLATGESPQHF.